The entry below describes one T cell receptor beta chain. The data were taken from a study of blood T cell repertoires in COVID-19. Across the study: Samples representing acute and convalescent COVID-19 were sourced from the United States, Italy and Spain.

Trimming cost V 6 bases and J 6 bases, with 20 bases left between them. CDR3 length equals 15 residues. Germline V CDR1 and CDR2: SGHAT, FQNNGV. The table came from immunoSEQ multiplex PCR; TCRdb's copy has only in-frame clones and leaves some out. The repertoire holds just under 150,000 clones, with about 80% as singletons. Input material: peripheral blood. This chain connects TRBV11-2 to TRBJ1-2; D remains unclear. This clonotype was sampled from a human donor in a cohort sampled during active COVID-19. In DNA, the CDR3 is TGTGCCAGCAGACCCTTAGCGGACCGGAGGAATGGCTACACCTTC. The encoded protein is CASRPLADRRNGYTF.